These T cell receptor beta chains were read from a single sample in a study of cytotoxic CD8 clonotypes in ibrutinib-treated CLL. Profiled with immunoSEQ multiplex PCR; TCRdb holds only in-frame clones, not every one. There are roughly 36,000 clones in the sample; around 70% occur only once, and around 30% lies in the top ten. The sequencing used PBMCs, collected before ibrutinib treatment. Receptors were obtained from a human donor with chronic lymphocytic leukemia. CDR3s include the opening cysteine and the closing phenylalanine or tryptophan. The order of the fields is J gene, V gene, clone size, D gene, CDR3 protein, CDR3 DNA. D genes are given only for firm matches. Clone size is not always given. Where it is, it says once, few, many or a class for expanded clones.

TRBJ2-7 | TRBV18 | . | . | CASSPASYEQYF | TGTGCCAGCTCACCAGCCAGCTACGAGCAGTACTTC
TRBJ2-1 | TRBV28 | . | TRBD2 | CASSLGLAGNEQFF | TGTGCCAGCAGTTTAGGACTAGCGGGAAATGAGCAGTTCTTC
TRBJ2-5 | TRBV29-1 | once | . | CSVDGGGGTETQYF | TGCAGCGTTGATGGGGGAGGGGGCACAGAGACCCAGTACTTC
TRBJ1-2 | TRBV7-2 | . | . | CASSFDPIASITYGYTF | TGTGCCAGCAGCTTCGATCCAATTGCGAGCATTACCTATGGCTACACCTTC
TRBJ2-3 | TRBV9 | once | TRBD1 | CASSARQGNSGDTQYF | TGTGCCAGCAGCGCCCGACAGGGCAATTCGGGAGATACGCAGTATTTT
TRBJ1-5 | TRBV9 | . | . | CASHRGGDNQPQHF | TGTGCCAGCCACCGGGGAGGGGACAATCAGCCCCAGCATTTT
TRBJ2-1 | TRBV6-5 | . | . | CASSPLSGYNEQFF | TGTGCCAGCAGCCCGCTGTCGGGTTACAATGAGCAGTTCTTC
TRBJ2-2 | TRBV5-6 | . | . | CASSYYTVGNTGELFF | TGTGCCAGCAGCTACTACACAGTGGGGAACACCGGGGAGCTGTTTTTT
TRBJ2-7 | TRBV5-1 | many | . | CASSLDAIGDEQYF | TGCGCCAGCAGCTTGGACGCTATTGGGGACGAGCAGTACTTC
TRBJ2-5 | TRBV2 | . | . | CASSIETQYF | TGTGCCAGCAGTATCGAGACCCAGTACTTC
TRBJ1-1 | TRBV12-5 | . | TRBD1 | CASGLGQGAVLRAFF | TGTGCTAGTGGTTTGGGACAGGGAGCGGTTTTACGAGCTTTCTTT
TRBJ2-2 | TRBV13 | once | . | CASSQGARELFF | TGTGCCAGCAGCCAAGGGGCCCGGGAGCTGTTTTTT
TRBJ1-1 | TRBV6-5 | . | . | CASSYGTEAFF | TGTGCCAGCAGTTACGGCACTGAAGCTTTCTTT
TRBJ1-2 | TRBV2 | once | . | CASWWQGGGYTF | TGTGCCAGCTGGTGGCAGGGCGGGGGCTACACCTTC
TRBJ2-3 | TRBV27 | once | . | CASSLTNAWTDTQYF | TGTGCCAGCAGTCTAACTAACGCTTGGACAGATACGCAGTATTTT
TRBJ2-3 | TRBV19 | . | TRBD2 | CASSNQGGSGSSDTQYF | TGTGCCAGTAGTAATCAGGGGGGTAGCGGGAGCTCAGATACGCAGTATTTT
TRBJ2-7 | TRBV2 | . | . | CASSGMTEQYEQYF | TGTGCCAGCAGTGGAATGACAGAACAATACGAGCAGTACTTC
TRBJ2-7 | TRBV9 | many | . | CASGGRPGHYEQYF | TGTGCCAGCGGGGGGCGGCCCGGCCACTACGAGCAGTACTTC
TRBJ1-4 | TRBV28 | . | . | CASSPRSATNEKLFF | TGTGCCAGCAGTCCCCGCTCAGCAACTAATGAAAAACTGTTTTTT
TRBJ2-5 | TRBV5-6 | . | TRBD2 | CASSFGSGEETQYF | TGTGCCAGCAGCTTCGGGAGCGGGGAAGAGACCCAGTACTTC
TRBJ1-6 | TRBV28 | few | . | CAGQQGDSPLHF | TGTGCCGGACAGCAAGGAGATTCACCCCTCCACTTT
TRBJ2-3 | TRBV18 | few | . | CASSPGGTSTDTQYF | TGTGCCAGCTCACCAGGAGGTACTAGCACAGATACGCAGTATTTT
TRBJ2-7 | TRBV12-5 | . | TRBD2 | CASAATSPIGEQYF | TGTGCTAGTGCCGCGACTAGCCCGATCGGCGAGCAGTACTTC
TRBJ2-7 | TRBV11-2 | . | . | CASSTRPNNEQYF | TGTGCCAGCAGCACACGACCCAACAACGAGCAGTACTTC
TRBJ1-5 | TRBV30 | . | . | CAWSVRSNQPQHF | TGTGCCTGGAGTGTGAGGAGCAATCAGCCCCAGCATTTT
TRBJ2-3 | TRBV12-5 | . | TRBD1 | CASGSPGDRGFTDTQYF | TGTGCTAGTGGTTCCCCCGGGGACAGGGGTTTCACAGATACGCAGTATTTT
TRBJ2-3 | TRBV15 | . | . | CATSSRVLASADTQYF | TGTGCCACCAGCAGCCGGGTTTTGGCTAGTGCAGATACGCAGTATTTT
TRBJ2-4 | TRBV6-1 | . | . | CASSETGKLAKNIQYF | TGTGCCAGCAGTGAAACTGGGAAGTTAGCCAAAAACATTCAGTACTTC
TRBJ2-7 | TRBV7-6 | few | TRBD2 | CASSLAGLSEQYF | TGTGCCAGCAGTCTAGCGGGTCTATCCGAGCAGTACTTC
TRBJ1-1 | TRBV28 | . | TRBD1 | CASRETGETEAFF | TGTGCCAGCAGGGAGACAGGGGAAACTGAAGCTTTCTTT
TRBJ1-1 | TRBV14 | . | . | CASSQGQNTEAFF | TGTGCCAGCAGCCAAGGACAGAACACTGAAGCTTTCTTT
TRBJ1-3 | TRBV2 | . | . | CASTEGPGNTIYF | TGTGCCAGCACGGAGGGACCTGGAAACACCATATATTTT
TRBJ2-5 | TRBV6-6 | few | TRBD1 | CASSPGQQETQYF | TGTGCCAGCAGTCCGGGACAGCAAGAGACCCAGTACTTC
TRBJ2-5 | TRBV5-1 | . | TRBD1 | CASSTGTGGAETQYF | TGCGCCAGCAGCACCGGGACAGGGGGCGCAGAGACCCAGTACTTC
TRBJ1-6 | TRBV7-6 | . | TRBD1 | CASSRTPGQRNSPLHF | TGTGCCAGCAGTCGTACCCCGGGACAGAGAAATTCACCCCTCCACTTT
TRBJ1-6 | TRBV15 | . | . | CATSRVSGERDSPLHF | TGTGCCACCAGCAGAGTTTCCGGGGAAAGGGATTCACCCCTCCACTTT
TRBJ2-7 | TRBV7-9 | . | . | CASSSNNYLAGIYYEQYF | TGTGCCAGCAGTTCCAACAACTACCTGGCAGGGATTTACTACGAGCAGTACTTC
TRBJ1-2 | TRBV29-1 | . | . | CSVSLGTAPGYTF | TGCAGCGTCTCCCTCGGGACGGCGCCTGGCTACACCTTC
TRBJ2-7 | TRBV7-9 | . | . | CASSLSRSSYEQYF | TGTGCCAGCAGCTTAAGTCGTAGCTCCTACGAGCAGTACTTC
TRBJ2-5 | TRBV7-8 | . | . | CASSFSWTNGETQYF | TGTGCCAGCAGCTTCTCTTGGACGAATGGAGAGACCCAGTACTTC
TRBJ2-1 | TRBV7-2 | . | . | CASSPLGGGLLYNEQFF | TGTGCCAGCAGCCCTCTGGGGGGGGGCCTCTTGTACAATGAGCAGTTCTTC
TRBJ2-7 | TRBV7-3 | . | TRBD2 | CASSLSALDRVPYSGMYEQYF | TGTGCCAGCAGCTTATCGGCTTTAGATAGGGTCCCATATAGCGGGATGTACGAGCAGTACTTC
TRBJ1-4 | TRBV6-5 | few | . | CASSHGRELFF | TGTGCCAGCAGCCACGGCAGGGAACTGTTTTTT
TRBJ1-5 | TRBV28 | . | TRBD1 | CASSLSGGNQPQHF | TGTGCCAGCAGTTTATCAGGGGGTAATCAGCCCCAGCATTTT
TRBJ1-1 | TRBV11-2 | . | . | CASSLVAGPMNTEAFF | TGTGCCAGCAGCTTAGTGGCAGGCCCAATGAACACTGAAGCTTTCTTT
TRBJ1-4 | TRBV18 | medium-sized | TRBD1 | CASSPDRVYEKLFF | TGTGCCAGCTCACCGGACAGGGTATACGAAAAACTGTTTTTT
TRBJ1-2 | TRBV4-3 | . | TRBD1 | CASSRDRDVGYTF | TGCGCCAGCAGCCGGGACAGGGACGTCGGCTACACCTTC
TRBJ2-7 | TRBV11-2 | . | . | CASSETTIRLYEQYF | TGTGCCAGCAGCGAGACGACGATCCGGTTATACGAGCAGTACTTC